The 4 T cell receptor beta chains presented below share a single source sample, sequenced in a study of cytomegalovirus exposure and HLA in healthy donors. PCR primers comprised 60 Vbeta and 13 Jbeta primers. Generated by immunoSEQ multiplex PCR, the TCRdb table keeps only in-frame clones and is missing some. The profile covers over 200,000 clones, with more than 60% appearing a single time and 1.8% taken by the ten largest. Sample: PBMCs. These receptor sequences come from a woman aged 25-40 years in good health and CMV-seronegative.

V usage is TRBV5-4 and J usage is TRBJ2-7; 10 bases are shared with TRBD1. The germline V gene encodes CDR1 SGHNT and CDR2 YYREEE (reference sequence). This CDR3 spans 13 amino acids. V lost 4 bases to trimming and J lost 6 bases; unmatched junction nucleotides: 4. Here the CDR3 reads CASSHRDRGEQYF. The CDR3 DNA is TGTGCCAGCAGCCACCGGGACAGGGGCGAGCAGTACTTC.

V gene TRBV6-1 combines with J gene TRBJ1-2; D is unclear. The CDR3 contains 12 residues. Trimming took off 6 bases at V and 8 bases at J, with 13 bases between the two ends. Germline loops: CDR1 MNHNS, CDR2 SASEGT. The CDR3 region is CASRISGGGYTF. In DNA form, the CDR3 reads TGTGCCAGCAGGATCTCCGGAGGGGGCTACACCTTC.

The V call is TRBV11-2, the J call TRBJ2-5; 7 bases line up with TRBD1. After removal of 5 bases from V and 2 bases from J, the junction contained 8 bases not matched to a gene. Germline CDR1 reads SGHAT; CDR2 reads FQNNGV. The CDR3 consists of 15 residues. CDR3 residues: CASSPRQGTQETQYF. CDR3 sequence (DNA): TGTGCCAGCAGCCCCCGACAGGGAACACAAGAGACCCAGTACTTC.

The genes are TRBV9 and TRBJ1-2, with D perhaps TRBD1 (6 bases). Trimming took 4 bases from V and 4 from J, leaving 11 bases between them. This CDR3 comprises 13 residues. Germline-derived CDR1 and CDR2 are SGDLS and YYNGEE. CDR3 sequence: CASSPGQSYGYTF. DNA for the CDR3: TGTGCCAGCAGCCCAGGACAGAGCTATGGCTACACCTTC. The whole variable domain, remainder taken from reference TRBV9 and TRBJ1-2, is DSGVTQTPKHLITATGQRVTLRCSPRSGDLSVYWYQQSLDQGLQFLIQYYNGEERAKGNILERFSAQQFPDLHSELNLSSLELGDSALYFCASSPGQSYGYTFGSGTRLTVV.